Listed below are T cell receptor beta chains from one sample, sequenced in a study of vaccination effects on CD4 cells after COVID-19. The antigens these receptors bind are not known. Clones were sequenced by immunoSEQ multiplex PCR, and TCRdb holds only the in-frame ones, with some missing. The table has around 60,000 clones, around 78% seen once. Sequences were derived from CD4+ T cells from PBMCs cultured with HCoV-229E spike peptides, sampled after COVID-19 vaccination. The source of these receptors is a human donor who received a COVID-19 vaccine. Each CDR3 is given with its conserved first and last residue. D genes are given only for firm matches. Clone size is stated in some rows and not others, as once, few, many or a class when expanded.

d_gene,abundance,j_gene,v_gene,CDR3nt,CDR3aa
-,-,TRBJ2-1,TRBV6-5,TGTGCCATCCTGGACAGCACCAGGTACAATGAGCAGTTCTTC,CAILDSTRYNEQFF
-,-,TRBJ1-4,TRBV5-1,TGCGCCAGCAGCTTGACCGGGTATGAAAAACTGTTTTTT,CASSLTGYEKLFF
-,-,TRBJ1-4,TRBV28,TGTGCCAGCAGTTTTTTCGGGGCCAATGAAAAACTGTTTTTT,CASSFFGANEKLFF
TRBD1,-,TRBJ1-5,TRBV5-8,TGTGCCAGCGTCCTCGCGGACAGGCGTCATCAGCCCCAGCATTTT,CASVLADRRHQPQHF
-,-,TRBJ1-1,TRBV12-5,TGTGCTAGTGGTTTGGGCAGGGAGAACACTGAAGCTTTCTTT,CASGLGRENTEAFF
-,few,TRBJ1-1,TRBV6-5,TGTGCCAGCAGTTACACCTCCCGGAACACTGAAGCTTTCTTT,CASSYTSRNTEAFF
-,-,TRBJ2-5,TRBV7-2,TGTGCCAGCAGCCGGACAGGGAGGGGAGAGACCCAGTACTTC,CASSRTGRGETQYF
-,-,TRBJ2-5,TRBV24-1,TGTGCCACCAGTGATTGGTCCCCACAGGGAAGCCTGGAGACCCAGTACTTC,CATSDWSPQGSLETQYF
TRBD2,-,TRBJ2-1,TRBV5-8,TGTGCCAGCAGCTCGGGTTTAGCGGGGGACTACAATGAGCAGTTCTTC,CASSSGLAGDYNEQFF
-,few,TRBJ1-1,TRBV15,TGTGCCACCAGCAGATTCGGGATAGGGACTGAAGCTTTCTTT,CATSRFGIGTEAFF
-,-,TRBJ2-5,TRBV18,TGTGCCAGCTCACCCGGAACGTACCAAGAGACCCAGTACTTC,CASSPGTYQETQYF
-,-,TRBJ1-1,TRBV7-8,TGTGCCAGCAGCCGAAACACACGGGTAAACGCGGAAGCTTTCTTT,CASSRNTRVNAEAFF
-,-,TRBJ2-3,TRBV6-4,TGTGCCAGCAGTCTGGGAATGTCAGATACGCAGTATTTT,CASSLGMSDTQYF
-,few,TRBJ2-5,TRBV11-2,TGTGCCAGCAGCGCTAGGGGGCAAGAGACCCAGTACTTC,CASSARGQETQYF
-,-,TRBJ2-3,TRBV29-1,TGCAGCGTGGATTCCGGGGGCACAGATACGCAGTATTTT,CSVDSGGTDTQYF
-,-,TRBJ1-2,TRBV7-2,TGTGCCGGGGGGCCCGGGTTGTTTGGCTATGGCTACACCTTC,CAGGPGLFGYGYTF
-,-,TRBJ2-1,TRBV5-4,TGTGCCAGCAGCTTGAACAGTGGCGTCTACAATGAGCAGTTCTTC,CASSLNSGVYNEQFF
TRBD1,-,TRBJ1-1,TRBV6-6,TGTGCCAGCAGCCGGGACAGGCGGGCGAACACTGAAGCTTTCTTT,CASSRDRRANTEAFF
-,-,TRBJ1-1,TRBV2,TGTGCCAGCAGTGGGCAAGGGATGAACACTGAAGCTTTCTTT,CASSGQGMNTEAFF
-,once,TRBJ1-3,TRBV11-1,TGTGCCAGCAGCTCGGCTGAAGGAAACACCATATATTTT,CASSSAEGNTIYF
TRBD1,-,TRBJ2-1,TRBV24-1,TGTGCCACCAGTGACCTACCGGGACAGGGAATTGATGAGCAGTTCTTC,CATSDLPGQGIDEQFF
TRBD1,few,TRBJ1-2,TRBV12-3/TRBV12-4,TGTGCCAGCAGTTTTTGGGACAGGCCAAACTACACCTTC,CASSFWDRPNYTF
-,few,TRBJ1-5,TRBV12-5,TGTGCTAGTGGTTTGGTTCCCGATGGGCAGAGGTATAGCAATCAGCCCCAGCATTTT,CASGLVPDGQRYSNQPQHF
TRBD2,-,TRBJ2-3,TRBV7-6,TGTGCCAGCAGCTCCCCAAGGTGGGGCGGGGGGGAAGATACGCAGTATTTT,CASSSPRWGGGEDTQYF
-,few,TRBJ1-1,TRBV5-4,TGTGCCAGCAGCTTGAACACTGAAGCTTTCTTT,CASSLNTEAFF
-,-,TRBJ1-5,TRBV19,TGTGCCAGTAGTCCCAGGTGGGGGGCGGGCCAGCCCCAGCATTTT,CASSPRWGAGQPQHF
-,-,TRBJ2-3,TRBV10-1,TGCGCCAGCAGCCCCCAGGGGGGCCTCTCCACAGATACGCAGTATTTT,CASSPQGGLSTDTQYF
-,-,TRBJ2-5,TRBV11-3,TGTGCCAGCAGCTTAGATCGTGAGACCCAGTACTTC,CASSLDRETQYF
-,few,TRBJ1-4,TRBV6-5,TGTGCCAGCAGGCCGACGTTAACTAATGAAAAACTGTTTTTT,CASRPTLTNEKLFF
-,-,TRBJ2-5,TRBV7-3,TGTGCCAGCAGCTTAACTTGGGGGGAGACCCAGTACTTC,CASSLTWGETQYF
-,-,TRBJ1-5,TRBV10-2,TGCGCCAGCAGTGAGGGGAATCAGCCCCAGCATTTT,CASSEGNQPQHF
TRBD2,-,TRBJ2-3,TRBV4-2,TGTGCCAGCAGCCAACCCGTAGCGGGGGAAAACACAGATACGCAGTATTTT,CASSQPVAGENTDTQYF
-,-,TRBJ1-1,TRBV9,TGTGCCAGCAGCCCAGGCGAGGGATGGAACACTGAAGCTTTCTTT,CASSPGEGWNTEAFF
TRBD1,-,TRBJ1-2,TRBV9,TGTGCCAGCAGCGTAGGGGAGGGGACAGCTAACTATGGCTACACCTTC,CASSVGEGTANYGYTF
-,-,TRBJ1-2,TRBV28,TGTGCCAGCAGCCAACCCCTCTATGGCTACACCTTC,CASSQPLYGYTF
TRBD2,-,TRBJ2-1,TRBV5-1,TGCGCCAGCGAGGGGGGAACTAGCGGGGGTTACAATGAGCAGTTCTTC,CASEGGTSGGYNEQFF
-,-,TRBJ1-1,TRBV18,TGTGCCAGCTCTCAAACAGGGAACACTGAAGCTTTCTTT,CASSQTGNTEAFF
TRBD2,-,TRBJ2-4,TRBV4-2,TGTGCCAGCAGCCCGTTGACTAGCGGGGGAGCCAAAAACATTCAGTACTTC,CASSPLTSGGAKNIQYF
-,-,TRBJ1-4,TRBV2,TGTGCCAGCAGTGGAGAATTAGCTGAAAAACTGTTTTTT,CASSGELAEKLFF
-,few,TRBJ1-5,TRBV9,TGTGCCAGCAGCGCGCTACCGGACATTACCCCAAGGCATTTT,CASSALPDITPRHF
-,few,TRBJ2-1,TRBV5-1,TGCGCCAGCAGCTTGGACGCTCTTCATGAGCAGTTCTTC,CASSLDALHEQFF
-,-,TRBJ2-3,TRBV11-2,TGTGCCAGCAGCTTTTCCGGGGGCGTAGATACGCAGTATTTT,CASSFSGGVDTQYF
TRBD1,-,TRBJ1-2,TRBV18,TGTGCCAGCTCACCACCGGCAGGGGGATATGGCTACACCTTC,CASSPPAGGYGYTF
-,-,TRBJ1-2,TRBV27,TGTGCCAGCAGGAAGGTTGACGGGGGAGTCTATGGCTACACCTTC,CASRKVDGGVYGYTF
-,-,TRBJ2-2,TRBV18,TGTGCCAGCGCAGCGGCGGGATCATACACCGGGGAGCTGTTTTTT,CASAAAGSYTGELFF
TRBD1,once,TRBJ2-5,TRBV11-3,TGTGCCAGCAGCTTAGGTGGACAGAGGGGGACAGGGAGGGAGACCCAGTACTTC,CASSLGGQRGTGRETQYF
TRBD1,few,TRBJ1-5,TRBV6-6,TGTGCCAGCAGTGACAGGGGTGGCAATCAGCCCCAGCATTTT,CASSDRGGNQPQHF
TRBD2,-,TRBJ2-5,TRBV19,TGTGCCAGTAGTAGGACTAGCGGGGGAAGTGTACAAGAGACCCAGTACTTC,CASSRTSGGSVQETQYF
-,-,TRBJ2-1,TRBV30,TGTGCCTGGAGCGAGGGCCAGTACAATGAGCAGTTCTTC,CAWSEGQYNEQFF
TRBD2,-,TRBJ2-3,TRBV6-6,TGTGCCAGCAGTCGGACTAGCGGGGGGACAGATACGCAGTATTTT,CASSRTSGGTDTQYF
TRBD1,-,TRBJ1-1,TRBV28,TGTGCCAGCAGGGTTGGACAGGGACGCCCTATCTTT,CASRVGQGRPIF
-,-,TRBJ1-5,TRBV6-2/TRBV6-3,TGTGCCAGCAGTTATTGGGGACGGTATAGCAATCAGCCCCAGCATTTT,CASSYWGRYSNQPQHF
-,-,TRBJ2-2,TRBV10-1,TGCGCCAGCAGGGCCGGGCCCCGAGGGGACACCGGGGAGCTGTTTTTT,CASRAGPRGDTGELFF
TRBD1,-,TRBJ2-5,TRBV13,TGTGCCAGCAGCCTCGACCAGGGGGTGGAGACCCAGTACTTC,CASSLDQGVETQYF
-,-,TRBJ2-1,TRBV7-2,TGTGCCAGCAGCTCAAACAGGGTAGGAGAGCAGTTCTTC,CASSSNRVGEQFF
-,-,TRBJ2-2,TRBV5-1,TGCGCCAGCAGCACCGGGACGGCGAACACCGGGGAGCTGTTTTTT,CASSTGTANTGELFF
-,-,TRBJ2-5,TRBV5-1,TGCGCCAGCAGCCGAGGGACGGTTGAAGAAAAGACCCAGTACTTC,CASSRGTVEEKTQYF
TRBD2,-,TRBJ2-3,TRBV6-7,TGTGCCAGCAGTTACTCCAAACCTGGCGGGGGGGCCCTCACAGATACGCAGTATTTT,CASSYSKPGGGALTDTQYF
-,-,TRBJ2-3,TRBV24-1,TGTGCCACCAGTGGACCAGGGAGCGCAGATACGCAGTATTTT,CATSGPGSADTQYF